Listed here are 22 T cell receptor beta chains from one sample, sequenced in a study of blood T cells in healthy people across ages. The second PCR ran roughly 6 to 11 cycles with a sample-barcoded 5' primer and J-beta primers. TCRdb itself ran the 5' RACE reads through MiXCR, one entry per CDR3 protein. The top ten hold over 2.5% of the sample, which has approximately 780,000 distinct CDR3 sequences, around 25% seen once. This sample also belongs to another study, concerning T cells of mothers and their children.

Sequenced: blood. The receptors come from a boy aged 5 to 17 in good health.

This clonotype was seen a handful of times. The CDR3 spells CASSREAGDYQETQYF. The DNA of the CDR3 is TGTGCCAGCAGCCGAGAGGCAGGGGACTATCAAGAGACCCAGTACTTC. The chain combines TRBV7-6 with TRBJ2-1; D is possibly TRBD2 (7 bases). Judging by the DNA end, TRBJ2-5 fits better; the J call may be wrong. The CDR3 runs to 16 residues. The germline V gene encodes CDR1 SGHVS and CDR2 FNYEAQ.

The chain links TRBV15 to TRBJ1-4; D is undetermined. The germline V and J ends were trimmed by 1 base and 8 bases, with 8 bases remaining between them. Germline V gives CDR1 LNHNV, CDR2 YYDKDF (reference sequence). CDR3 size: 13 residues. CDR3 region: CATSRGNAEKLFF. For the CDR3, the DNA is TGTGCCACCAGCAGAGGGAACGCGGAAAAACTGTTTTTT.

V and J are TRBV18 and TRBJ2-5; D gene unclear. CDR3 length: 14 residues. The germline gives CDR1 KGHSH, CDR2 LQKENI. Deletions cut 3 bases from V and 1 base from J, with 9 bases between. The CDR3, as DNA: TGTGCCAGCTCACCGCCCACCCTCCAAGAGACCCAGTACTTC. Residues: CASSPPTLQETQYF.

In its sample, this clonotype was seen a few times. This rearrangement joins TRBV14 to TRBJ1-1; 7 bases align to TRBD1. Germline assignment: CDR1 SGHDN and CDR2 FVKESK. This CDR3 spans 18 amino acids. V gave up 1 base and J gave up 5 bases; unmatched junction bases: 16. The CDR3 reads CASSQGLGTDLQGTEAFF. DNA of the CDR3: TGTGCCAGCAGCCAAGGTCTCGGGACAGACTTACAAGGGACTGAAGCTTTCTTT.

A few counts support this clonotype. The V call is TRBV27, the J call TRBJ1-2, with a tentative D call TRBD1 (5 bases). The length of the CDR3 is 13 residues. Trimming left V 3 bases short and J 8 bases short, with 13 bases between. Germline CDR1 is MNHEY and CDR2 is SMNVEV (reference sequence). The CDR3 here is CASSFAGYVGYTF. The CDR3, as DNA: TGTGCCAGCAGTTTTGCAGGGTATGTGGGCTACACCTTC.

The chain has TRBV28 and TRBJ1-2; TRBD1 aligns across 11 bases. V lost 3 bases and J lost 8; bases outside the gene matches: 5. Germline CDR1 and CDR2: MDHEN and SYDVKM. The CDR3 has 14 amino acids. The CDR3: CASSFGQGARGYTF. The CDR3 DNA sequence: TGTGCCAGCAGTTTCGGACAGGGGGCCCGAGGCTACACCTTC.

This clonotype was seen many times. The chain uses TRBV18 and TRBJ1-2; D is perhaps TRBD1 (5 bases). This CDR3 contains 14 residues. The V and J ends lost 3 bases and 2 bases respectively, with 10 bases between them. Germline CDR1 reads KGHSH; CDR2 reads LQKENI. The CDR3, as DNA: TGTGCCAGCTCACCTTTGACAGAGAACTATGGCTACACCTTC. Its protein product is CASSPLTENYGYTF.

Only one count was recorded for this clonotype. J is TRBJ2-1 and V is TRBV20-1; D gene unclear. This CDR3 spans 12 amino acids. V was shortened by 5 bases and J by 7 bases, with 12 bases between the two germline ends. Germline V gene data show CDR1 as DFQATT and CDR2 as SNEGSKA (reference sequence). CDR3 DNA sequence: TGCAGTGCTCCACGTGCCGAGAATGAGCAGTTCTTC. Translation: CSAPRAENEQFF.

The chain links TRBV6-5 to TRBJ2-5, with D possibly being TRBD2 (6 bases). V lost 6 bases and J 4 bases, leaving 18 bases between the germline ends. Per the germline V gene, CDR1 is MNHEY and CDR2 is SVGAGI. CDR3 length: 15 residues. The CDR3 region is CASSPGGLGGETQYF. The CDR3 region has the DNA TGTGCCAGCAGCCCCGGAGGGCTCGGGGGAGAGACCCAGTACTTC.

This chain connects TRBV7-2 to TRBJ2-3, with D uncertain. CDR3 length: 17 amino acids. Germline V gene data show CDR1 as SGHTA and CDR2 as FQGNSA. V dropped 6 bases and J dropped 9 bases, with 28 bases sitting between them. This CDR3 is CASSHYGRRELTRTQYF. CDR3 coding DNA: TGTGCCAGCAGTCACTACGGACGCCGTGAACTCACGAGGACGCAGTATTTT.

The V call is TRBV20-1, the J call TRBJ2-5; 7 nucleotides agree with TRBD1. The last part of the DNA fits TRBJ2-7 better; the J call may be wrong. The CDR3 runs 11 residues. In germline, CDR1 is DFQATT, CDR2 SNEGSKA (reference sequence). The CDR3 spells CSTGQASEQYF. The CDR3 region has the DNA TGCAGTACCGGACAGGCCAGCGAGCAGTACTTC.

This clonotype showed up many times. The genes are TRBV2 and TRBJ2-7; D is possibly TRBD2 (5 bases). This CDR3 comprises 12 residues. The germline gives CDR1 SNHLY, CDR2 FYNNEI. V was cut by 6 bases and J by 5 bases, with 11 bases left in between. The CDR3 region has the DNA TGTGCCAGCAGACTATCGGAGGACGAGCAGTACTTC. Its translation is CASRLSEDEQYF.

The J gene is TRBJ2-5, the V gene TRBV4-2; 7 nucleotides line up with TRBD1. Germline V gives CDR1 LGHNA, CDR2 YNFKEQ. This CDR3 comprises 16 residues. J was trimmed by 0 bases and V by 4 bases; bases with no gene match: 8. This chain's CDR3 is CASSRKGTEYQETQYF. Written as DNA, the CDR3 is TGTGCCAGCAGCCGCAAGGGGACAGAGTACCAAGAGACCCAGTACTTC.

The rearrangement uses TRBV9 and TRBJ2-5; D tentatively fits TRBD1 or TRBD2 (5 bases each). The assigned J gene may be wrong: the sequence end matches TRBJ2-1 better. CDR1 is SGDLS, CDR2 YYNGEE, per germline. The CDR3 has 15 residues. The CDR3 region is CASTQVAGTGNEQFF. As DNA, the CDR3 is TGTGCCAGCACCCAGGTGGCAGGGACGGGCAATGAGCAGTTCTTC.

In this sample, this clonotype turned up a few times. The chain couples TRBV5-4 to TRBJ2-5, with no clear D. Deletions cut 0 bases from V and 4 bases from J, with 7 bases between. CDR1 is SGHNT, CDR2 YYREEE, per germline (reference sequence). CDR3 size: 13 residues. This chain's CDR3 is CASSLDYGETQYF. The CDR3 DNA reads as TGTGCCAGCAGCTTGGACTACGGAGAGACCCAGTACTTC.

The V and J genes are TRBV5-4 and TRBJ2-5, with 12 bases matching TRBD1. With the DNA end fitting TRBJ2-7 better, the J assignment may be wrong. The CDR3 is 15 residues long. Germline lookup yields CDR1 SGHNT and CDR2 YYREEE (reference sequence). The CDR3 loop is CASSFMGQGANEQYF. As DNA, the CDR3 is TGTGCCAGCAGCTTCATGGGACAGGGGGCCAACGAGCAGTACTTC.

This clonotype was found a few times. V usage is TRBV12-3 or TRBV12-4 and J usage is TRBJ1-1; D is uncertain. The CDR3 consists of 14 residues. Between the trimmed V and J ends, which lost 2 bases and 10 bases, there was a span of 17 bases. CDR3 amino acids: CASSLWPRSPRAFF. The CDR3 DNA sequence: TGTGCCAGCAGTTTATGGCCTCGATCTCCCCGAGCTTTCTTT.

This clonotype was seen a few times. The chain uses TRBV21-1 and TRBJ2-1; the D segment call TRBD2 is taken from the table without a DNA check. TRBV21-1 has pseudogene status. The CDR3 consists of 16 residues. This CDR3 reads CASSKVAGIPYNEQFF. DNA of the CDR3: TGTGCCAGCAGCAAGGTGGCGGGGATTCCCTACAATGAGCAGTTCTTC.

This clonotype has a handful of counts. The gene calls are TRBV7-8 and TRBJ2-5; D not certain. Trimming took off 1 base at V and 0 bases at J, with 21 bases between the two ends. Germline CDR1 and CDR2: SGHVS and FQNEAQ. The CDR3 covers 19 residues. The CDR3 protein is CASSLGRESAAIDQETQYF. The CDR3 bases are TGTGCCAGCAGCTTAGGGCGTGAGTCGGCCGCGATAGACCAAGAGACCCAGTACTTC.

This chain connects TRBV5-1 to TRBJ2-7, with D possibly TRBD1 on 5 matching bases. Looked up from germline, CDR1 is SGHRS and CDR2 is YFSETQ. The V end lost 2 bases, the J end lost 2 bases, and 17 bases lay between the germline ends. CDR3 length equals 16 residues. The CDR3 DNA is TGCGCCAGCAGCTTCGCACGAGGACAACTGCCCTACGAGCAGTACTTC. Its translation is CASSFARGQLPYEQYF.

The rearrangement links TRBV28 to TRBJ1-2, with no clear D. Germline CDR1 and CDR2: MDHEN and SYDVKM. V shed 2 bases and J shed 2 bases, with 18 bases lying between them. This CDR3 is built from 17 residues. In nucleotides, the CDR3 is TGTGCCAGCAGTTTAGGGCTCCCGGGCCCTTCAAACTATGGCTACACCTTC. Amino acids: CASSLGLPGPSNYGYTF.

The chain employs TRBV7-9 and TRBJ2-2, with D maybe TRBD1 (7 bases). The CDR3 contains 15 residues. V shed 11 bases and J shed 3 bases, with 19 bases lying between them. Germline values: CDR1 SEHNR, CDR2 FQNEAQ (reference sequence). The CDR3 region is CAYSTPRGDTGELFF. CDR3 DNA: TGTGCCTATTCCACGCCCAGGGGGGACACCGGGGAGCTGTTTTTT. Full variable domain (rest looked up from reference TRBV7-9 and TRBJ2-2): DTGVSQNPRHKITKRGQNVTFRCDPISEHNRLYWYRQTLGQGPEFLTYFQNEAQLEKSRLLSDRFSAERPKGSFSTLEIQRTEQGDSAMYLCAYSTPRGDTGELFFGEGSRLTVL.